What follows describes a single T cell receptor (beta chain). This entry belongs to a study of PD-1 blockade in classical Hodgkin lymphoma. Each of the patients experienced relapse following autologous stem cell transplantation, and their brentuximab vedotin exposure differed. Repertoires were generated with immunoSEQ multiplex PCR, while TCRdb's copy carries only in-frame clones and drops some. The repertoire holds some 14,000 clones, with around 84% as singletons. There are 15 residues in the CDR3. Germline values: CDR1 MNHNS, CDR2 SASEGT. Trimming took 1 base from V and 4 from J, leaving 13 bases between them.

V gene TRBV6-1 combines with J gene TRBJ1-2; unclear D gene. Sequenced here: peripheral blood mononuclear cells (PBMCs), sampled at baseline. This TCR came from a human donor with classical Hodgkin lymphoma. CDR3 nucleotides: TGTGCCAGCAGTGAAGGGTTGGCGTTTACCTATGGCTACACCTTC. Its protein is CASSEGLAFTYGYTF.